The 16 T cell receptor beta chains below were found in one sample sequenced in a study of blood T cell repertoires in COVID-19. The method was immunoSEQ multiplex PCR; TCRdb's version includes in-frame clones alone and lacks a portion of them. Here the sample spans about 190,000 clones, around 80% being singletons. Sequences were obtained from PBMCs or T cells enriched from blood (not recorded which). The receptors shown here come from a woman aged 50 to 65 with acute COVID-19.

V usage is TRBV6-4 and J usage is TRBJ1-1, with TRBD1 matching 7 bases. CDR1 MRHNA and CDR2 SNTAGT come from the germline V gene. CDR3 length: 16 amino acids. Germline trimming cut 7 bases from V and 0 bases from J; bases unmatched to any gene: 11. CDR3 residues: CASKGRGRGMNTEAFF. In nucleotides, the CDR3 is TGTGCCAGCAAGGGCAGGGGGAGAGGAATGAACACTGAAGCTTTCTTT.

The sample holds a few counts of this clone. The chain recombines TRBV5-6 with TRBJ1-3; no clear D. This CDR3 is built from 15 residues. Trimming took 4 bases from V and 4 from J, leaving 15 bases between them. The germline CDR1 and CDR2 sequences are SGHDT and YYEEEE. CDR3 sequence reads: CASSVRAHGGNTIYF. The CDR3, as DNA: TGTGCCAGCAGCGTGAGGGCACATGGGGGAAACACCATATATTTT.

The V gene is TRBV11-1, the J gene TRBJ2-3; D may be TRBD1 (5 bases). There are 12 residues in the CDR3. V was cut by 2 bases and J by 9 bases, with 9 bases left in between. CDR1 and CDR2 from the germline V gene are SGHAT and FQDESV (reference sequence). The CDR3 is CASSLLQATQYF. As DNA, the CDR3 is TGTGCCAGCAGCTTATTACAGGCCACGCAGTATTTT.

This clone was seen a handful of times. The chain links TRBV12-3 or TRBV12-4 to TRBJ1-5; D gene ambiguous. The CDR3 runs 13 residues. The germline V and J ends were trimmed by 5 bases and 6 bases, with 11 bases remaining between them. The CDR3 spells CASSRRGPQPQHF. CDR3 coding DNA: TGTGCCAGCAGTCGGCGGGGTCCTCAGCCCCAGCATTTT.

This chain uses TRBV28 with TRBJ1-5; 7 nucleotides agree with TRBD1. Looked up from germline, CDR1 is MDHEN and CDR2 is SYDVKM. This CDR3 spans 12 amino acids. With V trimmed by 5 bases and J by 9 bases, 4 bases remained unmatched. The CDR3 sequence: CASSLQGRPQHF. CDR3 DNA sequence: TGTGCCAGCAGTCTACAGGGGAGGCCCCAGCATTTT.

The rearrangement links TRBV28 to TRBJ2-7; weak D call: TRBD2 (5 bases). This CDR3 has 14 amino acids. Germline V gene sequence: CDR1 MDHEN, CDR2 SYDVKM. V lost 5 bases to trimming and J lost 2 bases, with 13 bases between them. This CDR3 is CASSPGVGTYEQYV. In DNA, the CDR3 is TGTGCCAGCAGTCCCGGGGTGGGGACCTACGAGCAGTACGTC.

This chain links TRBV4-1 with TRBJ1-5; D gene unclear. Trimming cost V 4 bases and J 0 bases, with 10 bases left between them. The CDR3 covers 15 residues. The germline gives CDR1 MGHRA, CDR2 YSYEKL. Written as DNA, the CDR3 is TGCGCCAGCAGCCCTCGGACTGATAGCAATCAGCCCCAGCATTTT. It translates to CASSPRTDSNQPQHF.

The chain joins TRBV10-3 to TRBJ1-4; no definite D call. In germline, CDR1 is ENHRY, CDR2 SYGVKD. The ends were cut back, 4 bases at V and 6 bases at J, with 18 bases in the middle. The CDR3 runs to 16 residues. In DNA form, the CDR3 reads TGTGCCATCAGTGGATCGTTAACTAATCGGGATGAAAAACTGTTTTTT. Its translation: CAISGSLTNRDEKLFF.

The V call is TRBV7-9, the J call TRBJ2-3, with 13 positions matching TRBD2. CDR3 length: 16 amino acids. CDR1 SEHNR and CDR2 FQNEAQ come from the germline V gene (reference sequence). J gave up 4 bases and V 3 bases, and 4 bases lay outside the gene matches. CDR3 sequence reads: CASSFQLAGGSDTQYF. The CDR3 DNA is TGTGCCAGCAGCTTTCAACTAGCGGGGGGGTCAGATACGCAGTATTTT.

This clone occurred once. The DNA for the CDR3 is TGTGCCAGCAGCCCAACCTTACTAGCGGGGGGCGGGCAAGAGACCCAGTACTTC. Translated: CASSPTLLAGGGQETQYF. The rearrangement joins TRBV7-8 to TRBJ2-5; 12 bases agree with TRBD2. This CDR3 region has 18 residues. The V and J ends lost 5 bases and 2 bases, in that order; junction bases with no gene match: 12. CDR1 and CDR2 from the germline V gene are SGHVS and FQNEAQ.

The chain has TRBV19 and TRBJ1-3, with TRBD1 identical over 10 bases. The CDR3 consists of 14 residues. Germline trimming cut 6 bases from V and 5 bases from J; bases unmatched to any gene: 4. The germline V gene has CDR1 LNHDA and CDR2 SQIVND (reference sequence). CDR3 bases: TGTGCCAGTAGCTGGGACAGGGGCAGAAACACCATATATTTT. Translated, it gives CASSWDRGRNTIYF. Together with reference TRBV19 and TRBJ1-3, the CDR3 gives the full variable domain: DGGITQSPKYLFRKEGQNVTLSCEQNLNHDAMYWYRQDPGQGLRLIYYSQIVNDFQKGDIAEGYSVSREKKESFPLTVTSAQKNPTAFYLCASSWDRGRNTIYFGEGSWLTVV.

The chain combines TRBV24-1 with TRBJ1-5; no clear D gene. The CDR3 contains 14 residues. Germline lookup yields CDR1 KGHDR and CDR2 SFDVKD. V was clipped by 0 bases and J by 4 bases, with 6 bases between them. The CDR3 DNA reads as TGTGCCACCAGTGATTTGGGAGCGAATCAGCCCCAGCATTTT. Protein product: CATSDLGANQPQHF.

The chain has TRBV5-1 and TRBJ1-5, with D unclear. The V end lost 0 bases, the J end lost 6 bases, and 13 bases lay between the germline ends. This CDR3 is built from 15 residues. Germline CDR1 and CDR2: SGHRS and YFSETQ. CDR3 amino acids: CASSLDGEEGQPQHF. The CDR3 DNA reads TGCGCCAGCAGCTTGGACGGAGAGGAGGGTCAGCCCCAGCATTTT.

The chain is built from TRBV4-1 and TRBJ2-7, with TRBD1 identical over 8 bases. The germline V gene has CDR1 MGHRA and CDR2 YSYEKL. J gave up 4 bases and V 1 base, and 6 bases lay outside the gene matches. The CDR3 is 15 residues long. The CDR3 nucleotides are TGCGCCAGCAGCCAAGGGACAGGGCGTCAATACGAGCAGTACGTC. Protein product: CASSQGTGRQYEQYV.

The chain joins TRBV30 to TRBJ1-2; tentative D call: TRBD1 (5 bases). Germline V gene lookup returns CDR1 GTSNPN and CDR2 SVGIG (reference sequence). This CDR3 comprises 14 residues. Trimming took off 3 bases at V and 8 bases at J, with 19 bases between the two ends. CDR3 in amino acids: CAWRQAQSSGGYTF. In nucleotides, the CDR3 is TGTGCCTGGAGACAGGCTCAATCATCGGGCGGCTACACCTTC.

The CDR3 loop is CASSPLNEKLFF. The CDR3 coding sequence is TGTGCCAGCAGCCCCCTTAATGAAAAACTGTTTTTT. V is TRBV11-2 and J is TRBJ1-4; D gene unclear. Germline loops: CDR1 SGHAT, CDR2 FQNNGV. The CDR3 is 12 residues long. The germline V and J ends were trimmed by 5 bases and 4 bases, with 5 bases remaining between them.